These 5 T cell receptor beta chains were all obtained from the same sample, sequenced in a study of cytomegalovirus exposure and HLA in healthy donors. PCR involved 60 Vbeta and 13 Jbeta primers. Profiling relied on immunoSEQ multiplex PCR, and the TCRdb table lists in-frame clones only, not all of them. The sample comprises more than 200,000 clones, less than 80% of which are singletons, and about 0.2% rests with the top ten. Sample: PBMCs. Source of these receptors: a girl aged 2 to 9 in good health and CMV-seronegative.

The chain carries TRBV19 and TRBJ1-1, with TRBD1 identical over 8 bases. The V and J ends lost 6 bases and 1 base, in that order; junction bases with no gene match: 7. The CDR3 is made up of 15 amino acids. Germline loops: CDR1 LNHDA, CDR2 SQIVND (reference sequence). In DNA form, the CDR3 reads TGTGCCAGTAGCACGACAGGGGTTGAGAACACTGAAGCTTTCTTT. Translating gives CASSTTGVENTEAFF. The whole variable domain, filled in from reference TRBV19 and TRBJ1-1, reads DGGITQSPKYLFRKEGQNVTLSCEQNLNHDAMYWYRQDPGQGLRLIYYSQIVNDFQKGDIAEGYSVSREKKESFPLTVTSAQKNPTAFYLCASSTTGVENTEAFFGQGTRLTVV.

The chain has TRBV21-1 and TRBJ1-6; the table's TRBD1 call for D was not verified on the DNA. TRBV21-1 is a listed pseudogene. The CDR3 length is 17 residues. CDR3 DNA sequence: TGTGCCAGCAGCAGGGGAGACGGGACAGACTATAATTCACCCCTCCACTTT. Residues: CASSRGDGTDYNSPLHF.

This clone was found a few times. V and J are TRBV4-1 and TRBJ2-1; 11 bases match TRBD1. V lost 6 bases, J lost 7 bases, and 8 bases stayed unmatched. The CDR3 runs to 15 residues. Germline values: CDR1 MGHRA, CDR2 YSYEKL. In DNA, the CDR3 is TGCGCCAGCAGTTCCGGGACAGGGGGATGGAATGAGCAGTTCTTC. Amino acid sequence: CASSSGTGGWNEQFF.

This clone was counted only a few times. The rearrangement uses TRBV5-6 and TRBJ1-2, with TRBD1 matching over 7 bases. Germline V gives CDR1 SGHDT, CDR2 YYEEEE. V trimming: 4 bases; J trimming: 8 bases; junction bases outside the gene matches: 8. This CDR3 comprises 13 residues. The CDR3 is CASSRQGRYGYTF. The CDR3 coding sequence is TGTGCCAGCAGCCGACAGGGACGGTACGGCTACACCTTC.

The V call is TRBV14, the J call TRBJ1-2, with D perhaps TRBD1 (5 bases). The ends were cut back, 2 bases at V and 2 bases at J, with 15 bases in the middle. Germline V gives CDR1 SGHDN, CDR2 FVKESK. CDR3 length equals 16 residues. CDR3 sequence reads: CASSQQGMILNYGYTF. As DNA, the CDR3 is TGTGCCAGCAGCCAACAGGGCATGATTTTAAACTATGGCTACACCTTC.